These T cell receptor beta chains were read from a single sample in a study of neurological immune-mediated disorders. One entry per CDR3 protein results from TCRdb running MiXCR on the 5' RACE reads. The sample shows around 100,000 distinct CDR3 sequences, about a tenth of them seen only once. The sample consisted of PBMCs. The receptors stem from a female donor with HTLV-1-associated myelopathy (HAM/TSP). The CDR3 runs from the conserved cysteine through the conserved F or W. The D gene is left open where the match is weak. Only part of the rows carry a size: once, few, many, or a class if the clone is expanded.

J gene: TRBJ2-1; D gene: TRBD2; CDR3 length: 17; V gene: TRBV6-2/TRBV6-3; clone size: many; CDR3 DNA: TGTGCCAGCAGTTACTCCCCGGGACTAGCGGGGAAGGGGGAGCAGTTCTTC; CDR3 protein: CASSYSPGLAGKGEQFF
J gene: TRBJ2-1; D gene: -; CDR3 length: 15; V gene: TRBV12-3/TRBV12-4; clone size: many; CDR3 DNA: TGTGCCAGCAGTTACCCGGGGGGCCTTAGGAATGAGCAGTTCTTC; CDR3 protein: CASSYPGGLRNEQFF
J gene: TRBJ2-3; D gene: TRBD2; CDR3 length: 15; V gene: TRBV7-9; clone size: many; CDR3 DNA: TGTGCCAGCAGCCCCGGCGGGAGCGGCACAGATACGCAGTATTTT; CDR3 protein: CASSPGGSGTDTQYF
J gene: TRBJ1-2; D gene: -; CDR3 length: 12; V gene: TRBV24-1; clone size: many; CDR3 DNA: TGTGCCACCAGTGTTGACAGTCGGGGCTACACCTTC; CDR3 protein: CATSVDSRGYTF
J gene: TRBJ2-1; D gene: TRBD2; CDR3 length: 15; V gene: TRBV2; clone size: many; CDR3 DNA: TGTGCCAGCAGTGGGAGCGGGGGGGCCTACAATGAGCAGTTCTTC; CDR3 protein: CASSGSGGAYNEQFF
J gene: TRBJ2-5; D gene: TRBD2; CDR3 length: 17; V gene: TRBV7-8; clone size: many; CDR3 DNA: TGTGCCAGCAGCTTAGCGCTAGCGGGGGCAAACCAAGAGACCCAGTACTTC; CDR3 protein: CASSLALAGANQETQYF
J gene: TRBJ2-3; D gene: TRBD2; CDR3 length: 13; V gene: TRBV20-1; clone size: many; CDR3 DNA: TGCAGTGCCTTAGCGGGGAACACAGATACGCAGTATTTT; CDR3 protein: CSALAGNTDTQYF
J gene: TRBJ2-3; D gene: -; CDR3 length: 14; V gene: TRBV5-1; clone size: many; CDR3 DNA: TGCGCCAGCAGCTTTACTTCCGGCACAGATACGCAGTATTTT; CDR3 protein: CASSFTSGTDTQYF
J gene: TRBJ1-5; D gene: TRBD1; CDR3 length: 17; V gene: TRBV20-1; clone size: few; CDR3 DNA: TGCAGTGCTAATTCGGGACAGGGGGCCGGGGGAATCGAGCCCCAGCATTTT; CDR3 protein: CSANSGQGAGGIEPQHF
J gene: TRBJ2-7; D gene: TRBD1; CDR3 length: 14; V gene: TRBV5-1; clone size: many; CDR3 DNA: TGCGCCAGCAGCTTGGGTCAGGGGGACGACGAGCAGTACTTC; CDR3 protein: CASSLGQGDDEQYF
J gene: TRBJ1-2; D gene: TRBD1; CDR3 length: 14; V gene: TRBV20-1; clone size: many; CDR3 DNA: TGCAGTGCTTCGGGACAGGGGATAGACTATGGCTACACCTTC; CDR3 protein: CSASGQGIDYGYTF
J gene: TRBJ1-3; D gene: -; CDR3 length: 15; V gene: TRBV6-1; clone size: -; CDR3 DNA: TGTGCCAGCAGTGTAAAAGGGAGCTCTGAAAACACCATATATTTT; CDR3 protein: CASSVKGSSENTIYF
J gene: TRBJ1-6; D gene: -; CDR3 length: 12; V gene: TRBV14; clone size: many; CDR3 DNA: TGTGCCAGCAGCCAAGCCATGTCCGCCCTCCACTTT; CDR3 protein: CASSQAMSALHF
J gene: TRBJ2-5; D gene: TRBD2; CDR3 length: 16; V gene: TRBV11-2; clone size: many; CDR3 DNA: TGTGCCAGCAGCTTAGCGGCGGGGGGGGGGCAAGAGACCCAGTACTTC; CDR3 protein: CASSLAAGGGQETQYF
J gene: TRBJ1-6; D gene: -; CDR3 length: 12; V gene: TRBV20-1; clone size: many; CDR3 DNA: TGCAGTGCTAAAGGTCAAAGCTCACCCCTCCACTTT; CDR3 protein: CSAKGQSSPLHF
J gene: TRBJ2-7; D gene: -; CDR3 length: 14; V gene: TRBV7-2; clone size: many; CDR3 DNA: TGTGCCAGCAGCTTAGACGAGCACCGCCACGAGCAGTACTTC; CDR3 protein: CASSLDEHRHEQYF
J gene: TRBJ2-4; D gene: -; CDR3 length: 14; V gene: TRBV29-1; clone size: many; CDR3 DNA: TGCAGCGTTGAAGATAGAGCCTACCAAAACATTCAGTACTTC; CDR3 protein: CSVEDRAYQNIQYF
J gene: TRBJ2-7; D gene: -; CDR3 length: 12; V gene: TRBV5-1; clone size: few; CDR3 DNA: TGCGCCAGCAGCTCTCCTGGGACGGAGCAGTACTTC; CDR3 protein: CASSSPGTEQYF